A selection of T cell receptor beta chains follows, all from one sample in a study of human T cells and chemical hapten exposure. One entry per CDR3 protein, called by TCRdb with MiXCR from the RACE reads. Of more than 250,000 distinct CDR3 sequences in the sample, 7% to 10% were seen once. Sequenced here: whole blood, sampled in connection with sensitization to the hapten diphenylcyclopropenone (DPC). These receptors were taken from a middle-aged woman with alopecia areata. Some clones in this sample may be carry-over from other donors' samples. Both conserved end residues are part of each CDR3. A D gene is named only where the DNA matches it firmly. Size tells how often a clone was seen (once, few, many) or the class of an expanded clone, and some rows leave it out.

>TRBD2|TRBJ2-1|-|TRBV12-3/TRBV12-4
TGTGCCAGCAATCGGGTAGGGCTAGCGGGAGGAGGGGAGTTCTTC
CASNRVGLAGGGEFF
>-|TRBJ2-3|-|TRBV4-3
TGCGCCAGCAGCCAATCGGTGGCCCTCACAGATACGCAGTATTTT
CASSQSVALTDTQYF
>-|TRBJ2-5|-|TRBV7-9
TGTGCCAGCAGCTTGGGTCGCTCGTCGGAGACCCAGTACTTC
CASSLGRSSETQYF
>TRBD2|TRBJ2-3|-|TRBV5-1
TGCGCCAGCAGCTTGTTTAGCGGGAGTCTAGATACGCAGTATTTT
CASSLFSGSLDTQYF
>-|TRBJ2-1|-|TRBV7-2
TGTGCCAGCAGCCTTTATGACTGGTACAATGAGCAGTTCTTC
CASSLYDWYNEQFF
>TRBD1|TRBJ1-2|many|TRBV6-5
TGTGCCAGCCGGACAGGGAGTTATGGCTACACCTTC
CASRTGSYGYTF
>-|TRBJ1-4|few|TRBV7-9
TGTGCCAGCAGCTTACCGGGAAGCGGTAATGAAAAACTGTTTTTT
CASSLPGSGNEKLFF
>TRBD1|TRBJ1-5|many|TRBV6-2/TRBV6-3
TGTGCCAGCAACCCAGGGGGCCGGCAGCCCCAGCATTTT
CASNPGGRQPQHF
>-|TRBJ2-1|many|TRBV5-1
TGCGCCAGCAGCTTGGACCGAGGACAGAGCTCCTACAATGAGCAGTTCTTC
CASSLDRGQSSYNEQFF
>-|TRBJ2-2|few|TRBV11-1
TGTGCCAGCAGCGGTAGCGGCGCGGGGACCGGGGAGCTGTTTTTT
CASSGSGAGTGELFF
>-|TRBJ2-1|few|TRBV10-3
TGTGCCATCAGCCCCGGACACGCCAATGAGCAGTTCTTC
CAISPGHANEQFF
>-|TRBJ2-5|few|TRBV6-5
TGTGCCAGCAGCAGCCCACGGGGACGAGAGACCCAGTACTTC
CASSSPRGRETQYF
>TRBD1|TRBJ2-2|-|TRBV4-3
TGCGCCAGCAGCCATGGGACAGCGAACACCGGGGAGCTGTTTTTT
CASSHGTANTGELFF
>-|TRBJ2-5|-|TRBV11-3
TGTGCCTCCTCTAGTAACGAAGAGACCCAGTACTTC
CASSSNEETQYF
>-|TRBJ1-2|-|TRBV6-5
TGTGCCAGCAGTTACTCCCCCAGTATCTATGGCTACACCTTC
CASSYSPSIYGYTF
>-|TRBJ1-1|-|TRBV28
TGTGCCAGCAGTCCAACACCAAAACGACAAACCACTGAAGCTTTCTTT
CASSPTPKRQTTEAFF
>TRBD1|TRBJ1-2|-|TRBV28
TGTGCCAGCAGTTCCGGGACAGGGGGGGAATATGGCTACACCTTC
CASSSGTGGEYGYTF
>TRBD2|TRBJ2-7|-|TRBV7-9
TGTGCCAGCAGCTCAACCCGGGGACTAGCTCAAAGTTGGGCCTACGAGCAGTACTTC
CASSSTRGLAQSWAYEQYF
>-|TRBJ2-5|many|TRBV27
TGTGCCAGCAGTTCAGGGGTATGGGTCCAAGAGACCCAGTACTTC
CASSSGVWVQETQYF
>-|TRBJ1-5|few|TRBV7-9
TGTGCCAGCAGCCAAGACAATCAGCCCCAGCATTTT
CASSQDNQPQHF
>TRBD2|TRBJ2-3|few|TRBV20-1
TGCAGTGTTAGGGAGGGCGGGAGATTCGCAGATACGCAGTATTTT
CSVREGGRFADTQYF
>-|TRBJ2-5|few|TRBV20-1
TGCAGTGCTAGAGATCGTCCGCAGACCCAGTACTTC
CSARDRPQTQYF
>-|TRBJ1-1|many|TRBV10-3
TGTGCCACCGGACGGGAGGTGGACACTGAAGCTTTCTTT
CATGREVDTEAFF
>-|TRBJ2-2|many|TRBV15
TGTGCCACCAGCAGAGGAGTGGGCAGCGGCACCGGGGAGCTGTTTTTT
CATSRGVGSGTGELFF
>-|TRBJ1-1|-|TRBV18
TGTGCCAGCTCCCTCAGTAGTCCTGAAGCTTTCTTT
CASSLSSPEAFF
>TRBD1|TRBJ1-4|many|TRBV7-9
TGTGCCAGCAGTTCCCCGGGACAGCTTAATGAAAAACTGTTTTTT
CASSSPGQLNEKLFF
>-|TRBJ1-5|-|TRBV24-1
TGTGCCACCAGTGACTTCGGGGCCAATCAGCCCCAGCATTTT
CATSDFGANQPQHF
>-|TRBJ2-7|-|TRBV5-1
TGCGCCAGCAGCTTGGAGTGGAACGGGTACGAGCAGTACTTC
CASSLEWNGYEQYF
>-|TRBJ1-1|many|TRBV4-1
TGCGCCAGCAGCCAGTTCGGCGACCGGTACCAGAACACTGAAGCTTTCTTT
CASSQFGDRYQNTEAFF
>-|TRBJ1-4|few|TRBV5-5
TGTGCCAGCAGCAGGGAGCGGGGAGCGGGAGAAAAACTGTTTTTT
CASSRERGAGEKLFF
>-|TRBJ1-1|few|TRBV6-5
TGTGCCAGCAGCAGAAACATGAACACTGAAGCTTTCTTT
CASSRNMNTEAFF
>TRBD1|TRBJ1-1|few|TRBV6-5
TGTGCCAGCAGTTACTCCCCAGGGGGGGTGTACACTGAAGCTTTCTTT
CASSYSPGGVYTEAFF
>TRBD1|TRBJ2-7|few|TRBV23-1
TGCGCCAGCAGTCAATCGACCGGACAGGGTGAGCAGTACTTC
CASSQSTGQGEQYF
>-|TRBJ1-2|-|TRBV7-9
TGTGCCAGCAGCTTAGGAGGGACGGGTGGCTATGGCTACACCTTC
CASSLGGTGGYGYTF
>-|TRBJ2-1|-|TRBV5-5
TGTGCCAGCAGCCCCGGGACCCCAGGGCAGTTCTTC
CASSPGTPGQFF
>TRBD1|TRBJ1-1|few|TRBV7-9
TGTGCCAGCAGCCTGGGACAGGGTTTTGTTACTGAAGCTTTCTTT
CASSLGQGFVTEAFF
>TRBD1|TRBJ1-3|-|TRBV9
TGTGCCAGCAGCGTAGGGGGACAGGGCCCTAACTCTGGAAACACCATATATTTT
CASSVGGQGPNSGNTIYF
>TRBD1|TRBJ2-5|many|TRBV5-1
TGCGCCAGCAGCCCGAAGGACAGGGAAGAGACCCAGTACTTC
CASSPKDREETQYF
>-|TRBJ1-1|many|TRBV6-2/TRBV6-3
TGTGCCAGCAGTTACGACGGGGCGAACACTGAAGCTTTCTTT
CASSYDGANTEAFF
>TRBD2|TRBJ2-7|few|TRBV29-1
TGCAGCCCGGGACTAGCGGATCCCTACGAGCAGTACTTC
CSPGLADPYEQYF
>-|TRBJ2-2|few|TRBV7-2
TGTGCCAGCAGCCGGACGACGAACACCGGGGAGCTGTTTTTT
CASSRTTNTGELFF